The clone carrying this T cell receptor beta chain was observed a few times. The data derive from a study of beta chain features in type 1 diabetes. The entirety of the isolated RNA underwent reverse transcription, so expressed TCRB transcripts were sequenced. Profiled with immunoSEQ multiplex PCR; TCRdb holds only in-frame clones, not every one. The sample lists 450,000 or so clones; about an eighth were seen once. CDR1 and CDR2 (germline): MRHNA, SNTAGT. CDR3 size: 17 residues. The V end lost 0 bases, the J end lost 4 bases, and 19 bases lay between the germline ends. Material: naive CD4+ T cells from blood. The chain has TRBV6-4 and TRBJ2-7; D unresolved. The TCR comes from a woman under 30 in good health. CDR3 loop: CASSDSVVGPPQYEQYV. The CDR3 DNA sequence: TGTGCCAGCAGTGACTCGGTTGTCGGACCTCCGCAATACGAGCAGTACGTC.